These T cell receptor beta chains were read from a single sample in a study of blood T cell repertoires in COVID-19. Clones were sequenced by immunoSEQ multiplex PCR, and TCRdb holds only the in-frame ones, with some missing. The data contain about 500,000 clones, 75% to 90% of them singletons. Material for sequencing was peripheral blood. Receptor source: a young man with COVID-19, enrolled during active disease. The CDR3 runs from the conserved cysteine through the conserved F or W. A D gene is named only where the DNA matches it firmly. Clone size is stated in some rows and not others, as once, few, many or a class when expanded.

clone_size d_call j_call v_call cdr3_nt cdr3_aa
- TRBD2 TRBJ2-1 TRBV7-9 TGTGCCAGCACCGAGAGGGAGGGTGGTGAGCAGTTCTTC CASTEREGGEQFF
- - TRBJ2-7 TRBV5-1 TGCGCCAGCAGCTTGGCCGGTGGTAGCTTCGAGCAGTACTTC CASSLAGGSFEQYF
- - TRBJ2-3 TRBV14 TGTGCCAGCAGTTACATACAAGCAGATACGCAGTATTTT CASSYIQADTQYF
- TRBD1 TRBJ1-3 TRBV4-2 TGTGCCAGCAGCCTAGGGAACGACAGGGTGGGAAACACCATATATTTT CASSLGNDRVGNTIYF
- TRBD2 TRBJ2-1 TRBV6-4 TGTGCCAGCGGCCTGACTAGCGATGAGCAGTTCTTC CASGLTSDEQFF
- TRBD1 TRBJ1-2 TRBV4-2 TGTGCCAGCAGCCAAACAGACAGGGGGCGTCCTGGCTACACCTTC CASSQTDRGRPGYTF
few - TRBJ1-3 TRBV6-6 TGTGCCAGCAGTACCGCAGGTTCCTCTGGAAACACCATATATTTT CASSTAGSSGNTIYF
once TRBD2 TRBJ2-2 TRBV11-3 TGTGCCAGCAGCTTACCGACGGGACTAGCGGTTACCGGGGAGCTGTTTTTT CASSLPTGLAVTGELFF
- TRBD2 TRBJ2-1 TRBV29-1 TGCAGCGTTGGGGGGACTAGCGGGATAAGCTCCTACAATGAGCAGTTCTTC CSVGGTSGISSYNEQFF
few - TRBJ1-5 TRBV5-1 TGCGCCAGCAGACTGGGGGCAGATAGCAATCAGCCCCAGCATTTT CASRLGADSNQPQHF
- TRBD2 TRBJ2-1 TRBV9 TGTGCCAGCAGCGTAGGCCTAGCGGGTTTCAATGAGCAGTTCTTC CASSVGLAGFNEQFF
- TRBD1 TRBJ1-1 TRBV19 TGTGCCAGTAGACCGGGACAGGAGGCGAACACTGAAGCTTTCTTT CASRPGQEANTEAFF
- - TRBJ1-1 TRBV5-7 TGTGCCAGCAGCTCGATGCCGACGGGGGCTTTCTTT CASSSMPTGAFF
- - TRBJ1-4 TRBV14 TGTGCCAGCAGCCCGGAGAATAATGAAAAACTGTTTTTT CASSPENNEKLFF
- TRBD2 TRBJ2-2 TRBV7-6 TGTGCCAGCAGCGCCGGACTAGCGGTCGCGAACACCGGGGAGCTGTTTTTT CASSAGLAVANTGELFF
- - TRBJ2-5 TRBV20-1 TGCAGTGCGGAACAGCGGGAGACCCAGTACTTC CSAEQRETQYF
- - TRBJ1-3 TRBV7-6 TGTGCCAGCAGCCTTTCTCTATCCGGGGGCACCATATATTTT CASSLSLSGGTIYF
- - TRBJ1-1 TRBV25-1 TGTGCCAGCAGTGAGGGGGACGCCGGGGGGAACACTGAAGCTTTCTTT CASSEGDAGGNTEAFF
few TRBD2 TRBJ2-3 TRBV5-1 TGCGCCAGCAGCTCGCTAGCGGGGGGCACAGATACGCAGTATTTT CASSSLAGGTDTQYF
- - TRBJ2-5 TRBV15 TGTGCCACCAGCAGAGATCGAAGGGGGACCCAGTACTTC CATSRDRRGTQYF
- TRBD2 TRBJ2-5 TRBV27 TGTGCCAGCCCGACGTTACGTAAACTAGCGGGAAAGGGAGAGACCCAGTACTTC CASPTLRKLAGKGETQYF
- TRBD2 TRBJ2-2 TRBV4-2 TGTGCCAGCAGCCAGGGACTAGTAAAGAAAAAAAGTACCGGGGAGCTGTTTTTT CASSQGLVKKKSTGELFF
- TRBD1 TRBJ1-2 TRBV6-5 TGTGCCAGCAGTTCGAATCCTAGGGGGCTCCGGGGCTACACCTTC CASSSNPRGLRGYTF
- TRBD1 TRBJ1-2 TRBV3-1/TRBV3-2 TGTGCCAGCAGCCACGGGGACAGGGACTATGGCTACACCTTC CASSHGDRDYGYTF
- - TRBJ2-7 TRBV11-2 TGTGCCAGCAGCCTGAGCATTGACTACGAGCAGTACTTC CASSLSIDYEQYF
- TRBD1 TRBJ1-5 TRBV2 TGTGCCAGCAGTGACCCGGGACAGGGACGTATTAGCAATCAGCCCCAGCATTTT CASSDPGQGRISNQPQHF
- - TRBJ2-5 TRBV19 TGTGCCAGTAGTATCCCGGGACACCCATCCTCGGGGGAGACCCAGTACTTC CASSIPGHPSSGETQYF
- - TRBJ2-5 TRBV12-2 TGTGCAAGTCGCCACGCGGGGGGGACTGAGACCCAGTACTTC CASRHAGGTETQYF
few TRBD1 TRBJ2-7 TRBV5-4 TGTGCCAGCAGCCGGACAGGGGCTAGTGAGCAGTACTTC CASSRTGASEQYF
- TRBD1 TRBJ1-2 TRBV3-1/TRBV3-2 TGTGCCAGCAGCCAGGACAGGCGCCCTATCTACACCTTC CASSQDRRPIYTF
once - TRBJ2-1 TRBV5-1 TGCGCCAGCAGCCAGCCAAGCGGCAGCTCCTACAATGAGCAGTTCTTC CASSQPSGSSYNEQFF
- - TRBJ1-3 TRBV4-1 TGCGCCAGCAGCCAAGACGGTTTTACGGGAGGGAGGAACACCATATATTTT CASSQDGFTGGRNTIYF
- - TRBJ2-4 TRBV4-2 TGTGCCAGCAGCCAAGACGGGGGGCGCGGGGGCATTCAGTACTTC CASSQDGGRGGIQYF
- - TRBJ2-1 TRBV2 TGTGCCAGCAGTGAAACCGCCGGGACAGGGACCTCCGGGGGGGAGACTTTTCCGGATGAGCAGTTCTTC CASSETAGTGTSGGETFPDEQFF
once TRBD2 TRBJ2-3 TRBV5-4 TGTGCCAGCAGCAGAACTAGCGGGAGGGCCGGGTCAGATACGCAGTATTTT CASSRTSGRAGSDTQYF